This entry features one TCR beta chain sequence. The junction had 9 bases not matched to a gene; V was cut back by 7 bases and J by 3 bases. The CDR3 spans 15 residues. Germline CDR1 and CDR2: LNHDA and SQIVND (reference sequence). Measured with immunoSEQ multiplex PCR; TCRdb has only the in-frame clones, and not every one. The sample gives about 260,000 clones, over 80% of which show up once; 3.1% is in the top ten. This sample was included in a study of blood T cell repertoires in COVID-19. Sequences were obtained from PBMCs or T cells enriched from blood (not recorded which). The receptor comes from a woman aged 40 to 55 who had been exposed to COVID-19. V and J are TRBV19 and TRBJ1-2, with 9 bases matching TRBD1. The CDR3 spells CASTHRDRDHYGYTF. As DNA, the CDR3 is TGTGCCAGTACCCACCGGGACAGGGACCACTATGGCTACACCTTC.